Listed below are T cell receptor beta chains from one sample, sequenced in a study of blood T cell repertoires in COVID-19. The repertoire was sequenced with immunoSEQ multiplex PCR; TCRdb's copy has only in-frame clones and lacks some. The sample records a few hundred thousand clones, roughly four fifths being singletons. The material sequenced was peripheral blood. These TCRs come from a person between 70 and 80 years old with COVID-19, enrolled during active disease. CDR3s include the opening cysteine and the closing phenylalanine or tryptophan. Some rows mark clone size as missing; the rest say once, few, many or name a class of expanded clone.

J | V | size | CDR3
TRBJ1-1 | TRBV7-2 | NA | CASSLDGANTEAFF
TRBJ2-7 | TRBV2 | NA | CASSQGQIEQYF
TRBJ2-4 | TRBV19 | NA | CASSIPGGIQYF
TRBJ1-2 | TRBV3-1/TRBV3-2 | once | CASSPPGQGWNGYTF
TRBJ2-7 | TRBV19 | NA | CASSIRGLAEPYEQYF
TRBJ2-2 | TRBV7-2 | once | CASSLIGTPNTGELFF
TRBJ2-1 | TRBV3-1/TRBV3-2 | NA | CASSQEAGGYNEQFF
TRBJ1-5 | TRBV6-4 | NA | CASSDSTRDVRPQHF
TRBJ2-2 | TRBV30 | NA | CAWSNSGSAGELFF
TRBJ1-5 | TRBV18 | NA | CASSPETGNSNQPQHF
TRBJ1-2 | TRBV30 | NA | CAWIGTGTGIYGYTF
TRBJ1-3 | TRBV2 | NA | CASNIRRGTGDPIYF
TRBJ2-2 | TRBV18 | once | CASSPVASGPSNTGELFF
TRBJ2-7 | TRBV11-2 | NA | CASSLENGRDRSADEQYF
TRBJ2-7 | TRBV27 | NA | CASRTGTGSYEQYF
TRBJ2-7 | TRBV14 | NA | CASSRSIEQYF
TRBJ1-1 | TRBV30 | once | CAWSPPLQGPEAFF
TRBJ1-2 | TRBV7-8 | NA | CASSAISNYGYTF
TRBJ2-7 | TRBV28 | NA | CASSLPAPGDEQYF
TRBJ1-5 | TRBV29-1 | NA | CSVGGYNQPQHF
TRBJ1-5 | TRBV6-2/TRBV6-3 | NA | CASSQDRGLDQPQHF
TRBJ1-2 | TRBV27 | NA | CASSPGGYSHGYTF
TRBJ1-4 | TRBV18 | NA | CASSPATGGTNEKLFF
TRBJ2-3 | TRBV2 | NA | CASSDGLGRGTDTQYF
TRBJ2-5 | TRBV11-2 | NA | CASSFRSPKETQYF